This T cell receptor (beta chain) was identified during a study of T-cell memory formation after mild COVID-19. Germline V lookup: CDR1 LNHNV, CDR2 YYDKDF (reference sequence). The CDR3 sequence is 14 residues long. V was cut by 5 bases and J by 0 bases, with 11 bases left in between. With constant-segment primers, 5'RACE yielded cDNA libraries of TCR alpha and TCR beta that carried sample barcodes and UMIs. TCRdb processed the 5' RACE reads anew with MiXCR; each CDR3 protein has one entry. This table holds 530,000 or so distinct CDR3 sequences, roughly 17% found once. Sequenced sample: PBMCs or a T cell subset sorted from them (not recorded which). This receptor was taken from an adult woman who had mild COVID-19 (a few samples of this study predate the infection). Cell type and time point are not known. The chain carries TRBV15 and TRBJ2-7; weak D call: TRBD2 (5 bases). The CDR3 protein is CATSAGPISYEQYF. The CDR3 DNA sequence: TGTGCCACCAGCGCGGGTCCCATCTCCTACGAGCAGTACTTC.